This TCR beta chain comes out of a study of blood T cell repertoires in COVID-19. The CDR3 is 13 amino acids. Germline loops: CDR1 WSHSY, CDR2 SAAADI. The germline V and J ends were trimmed by 2 bases and 2 bases, with 7 bases remaining between them. Method: immunoSEQ multiplex PCR; TCRdb's copy keeps in-frame clones and lacks some. Of fewer than 400,000 clones listed, around nine tenths are singletons. The J gene is TRBJ2-7, the V gene TRBV10-2; tentatively, D is TRBD1 (6 bases). Sequenced input: PBMCs or T cells enriched from blood (not recorded which). The source of this sequence is a woman aged 45 to 65 who had recovered from COVID-19. The CDR3 DNA reads as TGCGCCAGCAGTGAGCGGACAGCCTACGAGCAGTACTTC. Translation: CASSERTAYEQYF.